Below are 17 T cell receptor beta chains sequenced from a single sample in a study of CD8 T cells in ankylosing spondylitis. TCRdb analysed the 5' RACE reads with MiXCR anew, one entry per CDR3 protein. Counted here are some 180,000 distinct CDR3 sequences, approximately 18% occurring once; the ten biggest clones make up roughly 4.5%. What was sequenced was blood, either unsorted or a sorted T cell fraction (not recorded which). Every receptor here comes from a male donor aged 5-29 years with ankylosing spondylitis or in good health (not recorded which).

This clonotype was counted at least ten times. The chain carries TRBV30 and TRBJ2-3; TRBD1 matches 10 bases. This CDR3 has 12 residues. V shed 6 bases, J shed 10 bases, and the junction held 7 bases outside the gene matches. Germline V gene sequence: CDR1 GTSNPN, CDR2 SVGIG (reference sequence). The CDR3 protein is CACGPGQGAQYF. CDR3 DNA sequence: TGTGCCTGCGGACCCGGACAGGGGGCGCAGTATTTT.

This clonotype was counted at least ten times. The gene calls are TRBV6-1 and TRBJ1-1; D is unresolved. The CDR3 spans 14 residues. Trimming took off 3 bases at V and 1 base at J, with 9 bases between the two ends. The germline V gene encodes CDR1 MNHNS and CDR2 SASEGT. The CDR3 coding sequence is TGTGCCAGCAGTGATCCTTCGAGGAACACTGAAGCTTTCTTT. Protein: CASSDPSRNTEAFF.

This clonotype has at least ten counts. The chain's CDR3 is CASSPRAGVDTGELFF. CDR3 DNA: TGCGCCAGCAGCCCCAGAGCGGGGGTAGACACCGGGGAGCTGTTTTTT. The chain has TRBV5-1 and TRBJ2-2; 8 bases are a match to TRBD2. The CDR3 has 16 amino acids. V was clipped by 4 bases and J by 3 bases; unmatched bases: 8. The germline CDR1 and CDR2 sequences are SGHRS and YFSETQ.

This clonotype appeared many times. The chain carries TRBV6-5 and TRBJ1-2; no clear D. Per germline, CDR1 MNHEY and CDR2 SVGAGI. The ends were cut back, 6 bases at V and 4 bases at J, with 9 bases in the middle. CDR3 length: 12 residues. The CDR3 loop is CASSPYGYGYTF. For the CDR3, the DNA is TGTGCCAGCAGCCCGTACGGCTATGGCTACACCTTC.

The rearrangement uses TRBV12-3 or TRBV12-4 and TRBJ2-3; the D is unclear. The CDR3 has 16 amino acids. V was trimmed by 0 bases and J by 2 bases, leaving 12 bases between them. In DNA form, the CDR3 reads TGTGCCAGCAGTTTAGCGGCGTGGGATTCCACAGATACGCAGTATTTT. Its translation: CASSLAAWDSTDTQYF.

This clonotype was recorded at least ten times. The V call is TRBV24-1, the J call TRBJ2-1; D is possibly TRBD1 (6 bases). Germline V CDR1 and CDR2: KGHDR, SFDVKD. The CDR3 length is 18 residues. Trimming removed 3 bases at V and 5 bases at J, with 22 bases between. The CDR3 protein is CATSDMGPGRGKNNEQFF. CDR3 DNA sequence: TGTGCCACCAGTGATATGGGCCCTGGCAGGGGCAAAAACAATGAGCAGTTCTTC.

This clonotype has at least ten counts. CDR3 region: CVIGYEQYV. The CDR3 DNA sequence: TGTGTCATAGGCTACGAGCAGTACGTC. The V call is TRBV2, the J call TRBJ2-7; D unresolved. Germline CDR1 and CDR2: SNHLY and FYNNEI. The CDR3 runs to 9 residues.

This chain uses TRBV7-7 with TRBJ2-5; 7 nucleotides align to TRBD2. With 6 bases clipped from V and 3 bases from J, the junction kept 4 bases outside the gene matches. The CDR3 runs to 13 residues. The germline V gene encodes CDR1 SSHAT and CDR2 FNYEAQ (reference sequence). CDR3 loop: CASSRDYKETQYF. Written as DNA, the CDR3 is TGTGCCAGCAGTCGGGACTACAAAGAGACCCAGTACTTC.

This clonotype was seen only a few times. The chain carries TRBV27 and TRBJ2-1; tentatively, D is TRBD2 (6 bases). V was trimmed by 8 bases and J by 7 bases, leaving 15 bases between them. CDR1 and CDR2 from the germline V gene are MNHEY and SMNVEV (reference sequence). The CDR3 length is 13 residues. The CDR3 reads CASVRRGANEQFF. The CDR3 nucleotides read TGTGCCAGCGTTCGGAGGGGCGCGAATGAGCAGTTCTTC.

This clonotype has at least ten counts. The chain employs TRBV24-1 and TRBJ1-4; D remains ambiguous. The CDR3 is 13 residues long. Germline assignment: CDR1 KGHDR and CDR2 SFDVKD. As DNA, the CDR3 is TGTGCTACAATCTCCGCAACTAATGAAAAACTGTTTTTT. Protein product: CATISATNEKLFF.

This clonotype occurred a few times. CDR3 loop: CASSLGTSGEAFF. Here the CDR3 DNA reads TGTGCCAGCAGCTTAGGGACATCTGGTGAAGCTTTCTTT. J is TRBJ1-1 and V is TRBV7-8; TRBD1 is a possible D gene (5 bases). The CDR3 totals 13 residues. V was trimmed by 1 base and J by 7 bases, leaving 10 bases between them. In germline, CDR1 is SGHVS, CDR2 FQNEAQ.

This clonotype was found many times. The gene calls are TRBV6-2 or TRBV6-3 and TRBJ2-1, with 7 nucleotides matching TRBD2. Germline CDR1 is MNHEY and CDR2 is SVGEGT. The CDR3 has 15 residues. Losses at the gene ends were 0 bases for V and 10 bases for J; bases not matched to a gene: 9. The CDR3 coding sequence is TGTGCCAGCAGTTACTCCGGGACCCCCGGGGGGGAGCAGTTCTTC. This translates into CASSYSGTPGGEQFF.

This clonotype came up once. The chain couples TRBV7-7 to TRBJ2-3; no firm D call. V was cut by 5 bases and J by 4 bases, with 13 bases left in between. Germline V lookup: CDR1 SSHAT, CDR2 FNYEAQ (reference sequence). CDR3 length equals 14 residues. The CDR3 spells CASSPLVGSDTQYF. CDR3 in DNA: TGTGCCAGCAGCCCTTTGGTGGGATCAGATACGCAGTATTTT.

This clonotype was seen at least ten times. The chain combines TRBV20-1 with TRBJ2-3, with 16 bases aligning to TRBD2. The CDR3 totals 17 residues. Germline lookup yields CDR1 DFQATT and CDR2 SNEGSKA (reference sequence). V shed 1 base, J shed 1 base, and the junction held 2 bases outside the gene matches. Written as DNA, the CDR3 is TGCAGTGCTAGAGGGGGGACTAGCGGGAGGGGCACAGATACGCAGTATTTT. This gives the protein CSARGGTSGRGTDTQYF.

The chain carries TRBV20-1 and TRBJ1-6; D call uncertain. V was cut by 4 bases and J by 8 bases, with 15 bases left in between. Germline CDR1 is DFQATT and CDR2 is SNEGSKA (reference sequence). The CDR3 is made up of 14 amino acids. The CDR3 spells CSATISDRDSPLHF. For the CDR3, the DNA is TGCAGTGCTACTATCTCCGACCGAGATTCACCCCTCCACTTT.

This clonotype has just one count. The V gene is TRBV10-3, the J gene TRBJ2-5; TRBD1 matches 10 bases. CDR3 length: 16 amino acids. Germline CDR1 and CDR2: ENHRY and SYGVKD. V was pared by 3 bases and J by 6 bases, with 10 bases of the junction left unmatched. The CDR3 is CAISDAGTGVQKTQYF. DNA for the CDR3: TGTGCCATCAGTGACGCCGGGACAGGGGTCCAGAAGACCCAGTACTTC.

The sample holds many counts of this clonotype. This chain joins TRBV12-3 or TRBV12-4 and TRBJ2-4; 13 bases line up with TRBD2. After removal of 3 bases from V and 0 bases from J, the junction contained 5 bases not matched to a gene. The CDR3 is 18 amino acids. CDR3: CASSFGLAGVEAKNIQYF. CDR3 DNA sequence: TGTGCCAGCAGTTTTGGACTAGCGGGAGTGGAAGCCAAAAACATTCAGTACTTC.